The 9 T cell receptor beta chains reported below all come from one sample, sequenced in a study of control samples from healthy donors and cancer patients. Method: immunoSEQ multiplex PCR; TCRdb's copy keeps in-frame clones and lacks some. Of approximately 120,000 clones in the sample, around nine tenths are singletons; the top ten hold around 17%. The sequenced sample consisted of blood. These receptors originate from a woman in her 50s in good health.

V usage is TRBV4-3 and J usage is TRBJ2-3; TRBD1 matches 11 bases. V lost 1 base to trimming and J lost 0 bases; unmatched junction nucleotides: 9. The CDR3 extends over 19 amino acids. Germline loops: CDR1 LGHNA, CDR2 YSLEER. Here the CDR3 DNA reads TGCGCCAGCAGCCAAGGCCGGGACAGGGGGAGATCTAGCACAGATACGCAGTATTTT. It specifies CASSQGRDRGRSSTDTQYF.

The chain links TRBV7-9 to TRBJ2-7; TRBD1 aligns across 8 bases. V lost 3 bases and J lost 4; bases outside the gene matches: 5. Per the germline V gene, CDR1 is SEHNR and CDR2 is FQNEAQ (reference sequence). The CDR3 contains 14 residues. The CDR3 spells CASSFSGGRYEQYV. In DNA, the CDR3 is TGTGCCAGCAGCTTTTCAGGGGGCAGGTACGAGCAGTACGTC.

The chain employs TRBV6-2 or TRBV6-3 and TRBJ1-2, with no clear D. The CDR3 has 14 residues. CDR1 is MNHEY, CDR2 SVGEGT, per germline. Trimming cost V 2 bases and J 5 bases, with 12 bases left between them. The DNA for the CDR3 is TGTGCCAGCAGTTACGGGTTGGTCGGATATGGCTACACCTTC. Its translation is CASSYGLVGYGYTF.

The chain links TRBV27 to TRBJ2-7; TRBD2 aligns across 8 bases. The J segment lost 2 bases and the V segment lost 6 bases, leaving 12 bases of the junction unmatched. Germline V gene lookup returns CDR1 MNHEY and CDR2 SMNVEV (reference sequence). The CDR3 is 16 residues long. The chain's CDR3 is CASRSLAGFFPYEQYV. Written as DNA, the CDR3 is TGTGCCAGCAGGTCGCTAGCGGGCTTTTTTCCCTACGAGCAGTACGTC.

The V gene is TRBV19, the J gene TRBJ2-1; 10 nucleotides align to TRBD1. The length of the CDR3 is 15 residues. Germline CDR1 is LNHDA and CDR2 is SQIVND (reference sequence). Trimming cost V 5 bases and J 2 bases; bases outside gene matches: 3. As DNA, the CDR3 is TGTGCCAGTAGTGCCGACAGGGGGCCCTACAATGAGCAGTTCTTC. Its translation: CASSADRGPYNEQFF.

J is TRBJ1-6 and V is TRBV27, with TRBD1 matching over 7 bases. Germline lookup yields CDR1 MNHEY and CDR2 SMNVEV (reference sequence). V lost 8 bases, J lost 3 bases, and 7 bases stayed unmatched. The CDR3 sequence is 15 residues long. CDR3 bases: TGTGCCAGCTCAGGGGGGTTAGGCTATAATTCACCCCTCCACTTT. Translated: CASSGGLGYNSPLHF.

The V gene is TRBV7-9, the J gene TRBJ1-5, with 7 bases lining up with TRBD1. The ends lost 4 bases at V and 5 bases at J; junction bases unmatched: 17. This CDR3 has 18 amino acids. Germline loops: CDR1 SEHNR, CDR2 FQNEAQ (reference sequence). In DNA form, the CDR3 reads TGTGCCAGCAGCTCACTCGAGGGAGGGCAGGGGGTTGATCAGCCCCAGCATTTT. It encodes CASSSLEGGQGVDQPQHF.

The chain has TRBV7-2 and TRBJ1-1; 7 bases fit TRBD1. V lost 0 bases to trimming and J lost 5 bases; unmatched junction nucleotides: 9. Looked up from germline, CDR1 is SGHTA and CDR2 is FQGNSA. This CDR3 region has 16 residues. In DNA, the CDR3 is TGTGCCAGCAGCTTAGCAGGACAGGTCGGGGGAACTGAAGCTTTCTTT. Residues: CASSLAGQVGGTEAFF. The whole variable domain, remainder taken from reference TRBV7-2 and TRBJ1-1, is GAGVSQSPSNKVTEKGKDVELRCDPISGHTALYWYRQSLGQGLEFLIYFQGNSAPDKSGLPSDRFSAERTGGSVSTLTIQRTQQEDSAVYLCASSLAGQVGGTEAFFGQGTRLTVV.

The rearrangement links TRBV11-2 to TRBJ1-5, with D unresolved. In germline, CDR1 is SGHAT, CDR2 FQNNGV. V gave up 6 bases and J gave up 3 bases, with 6 bases separating them. The length of the CDR3 is 12 residues. This CDR3 reads CASRADNQPQHF. CDR3 DNA sequence: TGTGCCAGCAGGGCCGACAATCAGCCCCAGCATTTT.